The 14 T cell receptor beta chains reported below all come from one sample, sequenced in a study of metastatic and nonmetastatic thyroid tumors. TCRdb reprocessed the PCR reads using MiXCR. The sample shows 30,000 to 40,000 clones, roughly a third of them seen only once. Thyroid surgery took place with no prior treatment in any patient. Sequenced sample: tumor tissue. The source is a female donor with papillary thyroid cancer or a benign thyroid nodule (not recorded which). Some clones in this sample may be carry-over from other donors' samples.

The chain's CDR3 is CASKNRALNTEAFF. The CDR3 DNA is TGTGCCAGTAAGAACAGGGCTTTGAACACTGAAGCTTTCTTT. The chain joins TRBV19 to TRBJ1-1, with D perhaps TRBD1 (6 bases). Trimming shortened V by 7 bases and J by 0 bases, and 12 bases separated the two germline ends. The CDR3 totals 14 residues. Per germline, CDR1 LNHDA and CDR2 SQIVND (reference sequence).

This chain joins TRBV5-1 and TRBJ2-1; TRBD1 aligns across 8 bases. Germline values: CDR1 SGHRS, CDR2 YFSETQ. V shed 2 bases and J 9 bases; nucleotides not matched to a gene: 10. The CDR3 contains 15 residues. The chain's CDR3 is CASSFVGQGNGEQFF. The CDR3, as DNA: TGCGCCAGCAGCTTTGTCGGACAGGGTAACGGTGAGCAGTTCTTC.

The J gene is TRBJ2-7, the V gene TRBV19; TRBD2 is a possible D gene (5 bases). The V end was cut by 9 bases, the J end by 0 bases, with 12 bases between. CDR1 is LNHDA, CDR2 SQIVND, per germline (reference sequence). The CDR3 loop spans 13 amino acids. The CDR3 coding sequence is TGTGCCAGCCGATTGGGGAGCTCCTACGAGCAGTACTTC. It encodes CASRLGSSYEQYF.

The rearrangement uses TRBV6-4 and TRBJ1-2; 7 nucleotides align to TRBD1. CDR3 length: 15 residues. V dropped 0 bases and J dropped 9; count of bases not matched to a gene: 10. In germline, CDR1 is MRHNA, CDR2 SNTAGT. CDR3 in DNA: TGTGCCAGCAGTGACTCGGGACAGACAGTTGATCGCTACACCTTC. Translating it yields CASSDSGQTVDRYTF.

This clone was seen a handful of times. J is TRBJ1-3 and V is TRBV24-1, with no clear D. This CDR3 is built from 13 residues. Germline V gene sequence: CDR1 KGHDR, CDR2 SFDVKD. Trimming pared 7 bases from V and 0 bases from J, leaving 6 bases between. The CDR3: CATSEDSGNTIYF. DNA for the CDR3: TGTGCCACCAGCGAGGACTCTGGAAACACCATATATTTT.

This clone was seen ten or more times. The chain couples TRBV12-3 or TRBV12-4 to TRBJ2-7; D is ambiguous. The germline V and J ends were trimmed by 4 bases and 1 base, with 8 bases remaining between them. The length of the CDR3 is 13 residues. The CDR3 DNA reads TGTGCCAGCAGTTGGGCCTTATCCTACGAGCAGTACTTC. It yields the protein CASSWALSYEQYF.

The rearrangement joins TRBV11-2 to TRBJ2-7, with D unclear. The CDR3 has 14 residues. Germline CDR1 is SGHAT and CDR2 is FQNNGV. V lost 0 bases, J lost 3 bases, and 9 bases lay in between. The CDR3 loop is CASSLEPNFYEQYF. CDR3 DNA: TGTGCCAGCAGCTTAGAACCAAATTTCTACGAGCAGTACTTC.

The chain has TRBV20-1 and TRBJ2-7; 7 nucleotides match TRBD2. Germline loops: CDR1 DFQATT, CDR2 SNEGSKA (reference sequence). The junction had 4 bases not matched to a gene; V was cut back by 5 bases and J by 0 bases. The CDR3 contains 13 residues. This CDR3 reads CSALRDYSYEQYF. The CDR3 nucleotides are TGCAGTGCTCTCCGGGACTACTCCTACGAGCAGTACTTC.

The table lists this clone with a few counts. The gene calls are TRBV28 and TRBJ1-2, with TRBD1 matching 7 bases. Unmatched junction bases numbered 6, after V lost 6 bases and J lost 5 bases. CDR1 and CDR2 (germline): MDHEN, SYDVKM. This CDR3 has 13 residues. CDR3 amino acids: CASRPGTEYGYTF. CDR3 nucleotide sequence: TGTGCCAGCAGACCCGGGACAGAGTATGGCTACACCTTC.

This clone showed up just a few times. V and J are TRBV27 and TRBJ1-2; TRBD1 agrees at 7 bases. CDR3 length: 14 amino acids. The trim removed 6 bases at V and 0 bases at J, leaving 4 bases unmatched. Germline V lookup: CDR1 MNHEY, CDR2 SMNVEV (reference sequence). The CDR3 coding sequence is TGTGCCAGCAGGCGGGACAGAGCTAACTATGGCTACACCTTC. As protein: CASRRDRANYGYTF.

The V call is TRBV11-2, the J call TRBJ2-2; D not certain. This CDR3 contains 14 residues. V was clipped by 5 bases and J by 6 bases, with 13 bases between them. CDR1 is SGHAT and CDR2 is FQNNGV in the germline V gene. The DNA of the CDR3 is TGTGCCAGCAGCCCGCGCTTAGCCCCCGGGGAGCTGTTTTTT. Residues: CASSPRLAPGELFF.

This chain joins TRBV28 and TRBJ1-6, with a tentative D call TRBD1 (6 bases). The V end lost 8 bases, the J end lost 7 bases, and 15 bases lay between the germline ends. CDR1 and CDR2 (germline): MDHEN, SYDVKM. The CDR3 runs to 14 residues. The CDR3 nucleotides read TGTGCCAGCGGAGTACAGGGTAAAAATTCACCCCTCCACTTT. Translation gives CASGVQGKNSPLHF. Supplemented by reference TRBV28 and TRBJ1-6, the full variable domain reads DVKVTQSSRYLVKRTGEKVFLECVQDMDHENMFWYRQDPGLGLRLIYFSYDVKMKEKGDIPEGYSVSREKKERFSLILESASTNQTSMYLCASGVQGKNSPLHFGNGTRLTVT.

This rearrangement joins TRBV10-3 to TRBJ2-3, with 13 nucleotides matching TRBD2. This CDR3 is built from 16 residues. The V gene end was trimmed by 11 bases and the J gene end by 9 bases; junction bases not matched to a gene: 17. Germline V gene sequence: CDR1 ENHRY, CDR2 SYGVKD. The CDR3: CAVRPGLAGKVDTQYF. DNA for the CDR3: TGTGCCGTCCGTCCGGGACTAGCGGGAAAGGTTGACACGCAGTATTTT.

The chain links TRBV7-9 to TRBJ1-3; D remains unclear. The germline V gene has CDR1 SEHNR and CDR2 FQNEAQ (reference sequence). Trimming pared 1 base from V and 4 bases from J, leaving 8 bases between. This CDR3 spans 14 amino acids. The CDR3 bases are TGTGCCAGCAGCTTAGATCCTGCCGGAAACACCATATATTTT. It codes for CASSLDPAGNTIYF.